Described below is a single T cell receptor (beta chain) sequence and its context. In this sample, this clonotype turned up a few times. Its cognate antigen has yet to be identified. Within one base of it there is no much larger clone, and no base qualities were kept. Sequenced using an Illumina MiSeq. TCRbeta CDR3 amplification used genomic DNA from the sorted T cell subsets as template. The TCRbeta CDR3 region was amplified by multiplex PCR with 30 forward and 13 reverse primers. PCR products were purified with AMPure XP beads, then indices and adaptors were added in a second roughly 25-cycle PCR. Before sequencing, libraries were gel-purified with the QIAquick Gel Extraction Kit. Per the source publication's procedure: Paired-end reads were merged with FLASH and aligned to IMGT V, D and J germline references using IgBLAST. Reads with below 70% alignment identity to germline references were discarded, and 10 million to 14 million reads were retained study-wide. CDR3 boundaries, reading frame and productivity were assigned according to IMGT definitions. Highly-expanded clones were defined as clones making up 1% or more of reads, and normalized Shannon entropy was used to measure diversity. Unpaired two-tailed t-tests were used to test group differences in Shannon entropy. In-frame beta chains were kept once TCRdb had trimmed the public reads at Q25 with fastp and called clones with MiXCR. CDR3 protein duplicates are merged, each entry listing the most common genes and DNA. TCRdb's processing, not the authors' own work, is the source of the V and J calls. A total of fewer than 350,000 distinct CDR3 sequences appear in this sample, more than 40% of them only once. The top ten hold roughly 15% of the sample.

This entry belongs to a study of type 1 and type 2 diabetes patients (dated by TCRdb to 2015 to 2016). Regarding the research as a whole: Recruited in China, the cohort was made up of some ten type 1 diabetes patients, four type 2 diabetes patients and about 6 nondiabetic controls. Across the study, CD4+ and CD8+ T cells were positively selected from PBMCs by means of CD4 or CD8 MicroBeads on MACS columns. The whole study generated approximately 18 million paired-end reads. The study profiled TCRbeta repertoires by high-throughput sequencing to compare type 1 diabetes, type 2 diabetes and nondiabetic individuals. Type 2 diabetes patients were included as a disease comparison group for the type 1 diabetes patients. Similar V gene usage was observed when roughly 20-cycle and approximately 25-cycle amplification were compared, suggesting similar primer efficiencies and random PCR bias. TCRbeta libraries were sequenced paired-end on Illumina HiSeq 2000 or MiSeq instruments.

The V and J ends are trimmed by 6 bases and 5 bases, leaving 10 bases between them. CDR1 and CDR2, per the germline V gene, are MNHEY and SVGAGI. Inclusive of the bounding cysteine and phenylalanine, the CDR3 is 12 residues long. Only CDR3 DNA remains: 36 bases, in frame from the first base. Beyond this particular receptor, the publication reports: Type 2 diabetes patients had few highly-expanded CD4+ clones, median one, accounting for a median approximately 3.8% of reads. Highly correlated V and J gene usage patterns were observed for type 2 diabetes and control samples, with an average of around 0.97 between samples. Age and gender were not matched between study groups, possibly biasing interpretation. Only a limited number of T2D and control samples were sequenced, so some T1D-only HECs might also appear in more T2D or control samples. High diversity was shown by type 2 diabetes repertoires, and the diversity was significantly greater than that of type 1 diabetes repertoires in both CD4+ and CD8+ T cells.

All diabetic patients met standard classification criteria for type 1 or type 2 diabetes, with glucose and C-peptide assessed by WHO-recommended methods. Exclusion applied to any donor with other autoimmune diseases or infections within the previous four weeks. A ten-milliliter sample of peripheral blood was drawn from every participant. LymphoPrep density separation was used to isolate PBMCs. Material: peripheral blood mononuclear cells (PBMCs). The chain couples TRBV6-5 to TRBJ2-5, with a tentative D gene TRBD1 over 6 matching bases. The TCR comes from a man between 18 and 35 years old with type 2 diabetes. CDR3 region: CASRTGRETQYF. At the DNA level, the sequence is TGTGCCAGCAGAACAGGGCGCGAGACCCAGTACTTC.